The sequence of this T cell receptor (beta chain) was determined in a study of T cell responses to AZD1222 COVID-19 vaccine. Study details: Pooled in the analysis were second doses at about 4 or about 12 weeks.

As regards this clone: Its matching antigen is unknown. One end of the junction varies from germline; a read error may be responsible.

CDR1 is LNHDA and CDR2 is SQIVND in the germline V gene (reference sequence). The CDR3 totals 14 residues. The protocol was immunoSEQ multiplex PCR, while the TCRdb copy is restricted to in-frame clones and leaves out a portion. The repertoire holds 95,000 to 150,000 clones, 88% seen once, with over 4.5% in the top ten. Overall study findings and caveats: No repertoire was sampled before or during the peak T cell response, only after it.

The starting material was peripheral blood, obtained on day 0 of AZD1222 vaccination. V is TRBV19 and J is TRBJ1-1; a possible D gene is TRBD1 (6 bases). The TCR sequence derives from an adult in good health. CDR3 in amino acids: CASSLGAGTPEAFF. The CDR3 bases are TGTGCCAGTAGTCTGGGGGCGGGGACCCCTGAGGCTTTCTTT.